The source of this TCR beta chain is a study of CD8 T cells in ankylosing spondylitis. This clonotype came up a few times. What it binds is unknown. The CDR3 contains 13 residues. With 4 bases removed from V and 1 base from J, the gap between germline ends came to 7 bases. The germline V gene has CDR1 LGHDT and CDR2 YNNKEL (reference sequence). Study conclusions and caveats: Clones linked to disease, bearing a CD8+ phenotype, were relatively rare in peripheral blood. About 8 highly homologous variants made up a TCR beta motif, and this motif appeared characteristic of ankylosing spondylitis blood. Existing reports had already noted some motif variants in reactive arthritis synovial fluid and blood. Enrichment of disease-linked clones was reportedly significant in matched ankylosing spondylitis synovial fluid.

Generation of TCR beta libraries employed quantitative 5'-RACE incorporating molecular barcodes. A single record per CDR3 protein comes from TCRdb applying MiXCR to the 5' RACE reads. The sample consists of around 440,000 distinct CDR3 sequences, under 20% of them appearing once. The sequencing input was blood, either unsorted or a sorted T cell fraction (not recorded which). This clonotype was sampled from a male donor with ankylosing spondylitis. The V and J genes are TRBV3-1 and TRBJ1-1; D is unresolved. CDR3 DNA: TGTGCCAGCAGCCTCAGTACGAACACTGAAGCTTTCTTT. It specifies CASSLSTNTEAFF.